Below, 11 T cell receptor beta chains from the same sample are listed, as sequenced in a study of T-cell reconstitution after alpha-beta-depleted transplantation in children. Preparation of the TCRbeta library involved a method that used unique molecular identifiers. TCRdb reanalysed the PCR reads using MiXCR and keeps one entry per CDR3 protein. Of about 170,000 distinct CDR3 sequences in the sample, around 10% are singletons; the top ten hold about 13%. The input for sequencing was PBMCs, taken before TCRalphabeta/CD19-depleted stem cell transplant. All receptors derive from a boy aged 2 to 10 with acute myeloid leukemia, due to receive a stem cell transplant.

At least ten counts were recorded for this clonotype. The V and J genes are TRBV5-1 and TRBJ2-5; TRBD1 is a possible D gene (5 bases). This CDR3 has 13 residues. Germline V gene data show CDR1 as SGHRS and CDR2 as YFSETQ. Trimming cost V 5 bases and J 5 bases, with 13 bases left between them. CDR3 residues: CASRYRIWETQYF. The CDR3 nucleotides are TGCGCCAGCAGGTACAGGATCTGGGAGACCCAGTACTTC.

This clonotype was found many times. The chain uses TRBV11-2 and TRBJ2-1, with D maybe TRBD1 (6 bases). CDR3 length equals 13 residues. The V and J ends lost 1 base and 9 bases respectively, with 10 bases between them. Germline CDR1 SGHAT, CDR2 FQNNGV. CDR3 sequence (DNA): TGTGCCAGCAGCTTAGGGACAGTCGGTGAGCAGTTCTTC. Its protein is CASSLGTVGEQFF. The full variable domain, with the rest looked up from reference TRBV11-2 and TRBJ2-1, is EAGVAQSPRYKIIEKRQSVAFWCNPISGHATLYWYQQILGQGPKLLIQFQNNGVVDDSQLPKDRFSAERLKGVDSTLKIQPAKLEDSAVYLCASSLGTVGEQFFGPGTRLTVL.

There are many counts of this clonotype. V is TRBV6-5 and J is TRBJ1-6; D not certain. Germline CDR1 and CDR2: MNHEY and SVGAGI. The CDR3 runs 17 residues. V shed 2 bases and J shed 0 bases, with 11 bases lying between them. DNA of the CDR3: TGTGCCAGCAGTTACACGCAGGTTTACTCCTATAATTCACCCCTCCACTTT. Translating gives CASSYTQVYSYNSPLHF.

This clonotype was seen ten or more times. This chain joins TRBV6-1 and TRBJ1-2; 7 bases map to TRBD1. The CDR3 length is 14 residues. Losses at the gene ends were 5 bases for V and 4 bases for J; bases not matched to a gene: 7. Per germline, CDR1 MNHNS and CDR2 SASEGT. The CDR3 sequence is CASSPGQKFYGYTF. CDR3 coding DNA: TGTGCCAGCAGTCCGGGACAGAAATTCTATGGCTACACCTTC.

This clonotype was seen repeatedly, ten times or more. This sequence joins TRBV20-1 and TRBJ1-2; D possibly corresponds to TRBD1 (6 bases). This CDR3 has 13 residues. Germline values: CDR1 DFQATT, CDR2 SNEGSKA (reference sequence). The ends were cut back, 4 bases at V and 4 bases at J, with 13 bases in the middle. The CDR3 DNA reads TGCAGTGCTACTTTCGAAGGGGGCTATGGCTACACCTTC. This codes for CSATFEGGYGYTF.

This clonotype was observed at least ten times. The gene calls are TRBV15 and TRBJ2-4; possibly TRBD2 for D (6 bases). The V and J ends lost 0 bases and 14 bases respectively, with 17 bases between them. The CDR3 runs 14 residues. Germline values: CDR1 LNHNV, CDR2 YYDKDF (reference sequence). CDR3 coding DNA: TGTGCCACCAGCAGAGATCCAAAGGCCGGGGAGGAGTACTTC. Amino acids: CATSRDPKAGEEYF.

This clonotype was seen ten or more times. The chain uses TRBV20-1 and TRBJ2-4, with D tentatively TRBD1 (6 bases). Germline lookup yields CDR1 DFQATT and CDR2 SNEGSKA (reference sequence). V shed 3 bases and J shed 4 bases, with 13 bases lying between them. The CDR3 sequence is 14 residues long. The CDR3 reads CSASQGIRKNIQYF. CDR3 sequence (DNA): TGCAGTGCTAGCCAGGGGATTCGGAAAAACATTCAGTACTTC.

Remarks on this clonotype: A single base separates this from a much larger clone, so it may be a read error. The chain links TRBV3-1 to TRBJ2-1, with 11 bases aligning to TRBD2. Trimming cost V 0 bases and J 11 bases; bases outside gene matches: 12. Germline V gene data show CDR1 as LGHDT and CDR2 as YNNKEL (reference sequence). The length of the CDR3 is 17 residues. The chain's CDR3 is CASSQDLTSGSRNKQFF. Written as DNA, the CDR3 is TGTGCCAGCAGCCAAGATCTAACTAGCGGGAGTAGGAATAAGCAGTTCTTC.

This clonotype was recorded many times. The chain carries TRBV20-1 and TRBJ2-5; 13 bases fit TRBD2. This CDR3 has 16 amino acids. Losses at the gene ends were 7 bases for V and 4 bases for J; bases not matched to a gene: 12. Germline V gene data show CDR1 as DFQATT and CDR2 as SNEGSKA (reference sequence). The CDR3 sequence is CSVQATSGGIRETQYF. For the CDR3, the DNA is TGCAGTGTTCAAGCGACTAGCGGGGGGATCCGAGAGACCCAGTACTTC.

The table lists this clonotype with many counts. V and J are TRBV28 and TRBJ2-7; D ambiguous. The CDR3 is 12 residues long. The V end was cut by 3 bases, the J end by 4 bases, with 7 bases between. The V gene's germline CDR1 is MDHEN and CDR2 SYDVKM. The CDR3 protein is CASSFPFYEQYF. For the CDR3, the DNA is TGTGCCAGCAGTTTCCCCTTTTACGAGCAGTACTTC.

Many counts were recorded for this clonotype. The J gene is TRBJ2-5, the V gene TRBV5-1; 9 bases are shared with TRBD1. Trimming took 3 bases from V and 4 from J; bases not matched to a gene: 7. Germline CDR1 is SGHRS and CDR2 is YFSETQ. The CDR3 runs to 15 residues. The CDR3 is CASSWGQGQRETQYF. In DNA, the CDR3 is TGCGCCAGCAGCTGGGGACAGGGACAAAGAGAGACCCAGTACTTC.